This T cell receptor beta chain was captured in a study of T cells in tuberculosis. Produced via immunoSEQ multiplex PCR; TCRdb's table is partial and in-frame only. The sample holds some 30,000 clones, approximately 95% seen once. The V segment lost 4 bases and the J segment 15 bases; nucleotides outside the gene matches: 28. This CDR3 is 19 amino acids long. Per the germline V gene, CDR1 is SGHDT and CDR2 is YYEEEE. V is TRBV5-6 and J is TRBJ2-1, with 10 bases identical to TRBD2. The origin of this receptor is a donor aged 10 to 29 with latent tuberculosis or without tuberculosis infection. Sequences were obtained from PBMCs. CDR3 sequence: CASSRTAGTSDPYGYGGFF. CDR3 in DNA: TGTGCCAGCAGCCGAACCGCCGGGACTAGCGATCCTTATGGTTACGGGGGGTTCTTC.